One sample yielded the 32 T cell receptor beta chains listed below, sequenced in a study of T cells in Graves' hyperthyroidism and ophthalmopathy. What was amplified from RNA transcripts were TCR beta CDR3 regions. First-round RT-PCR of the TCR CDR3 relied on the HTBI primer set. Each CDR3 protein gets one entry after TCRdb re-called the multiplex PCR reads with MiXCR. This sample has about 290,000 distinct CDR3 sequences; 12% to 15% occur once, and the top ten carry under 8%. The material sequenced was blood. The receptor set was obtained from a woman aged 40-49 years with Graves' hyperthyroidism.

A note on this clonotype: A much larger clone sits a single nucleotide away, making a read error possible. This chain uses TRBV6-2 or TRBV6-3 with TRBJ2-3; the D gene is possibly TRBD2 (5 bases). The CDR3 length is 13 residues. Germline assignment: CDR1 MNHEY and CDR2 SVGEGT. V lost 8 bases and J 2 bases, leaving 11 bases between the germline ends. The CDR3: CASGRRATDTQYF. In DNA form, the CDR3 reads TGTGCCAGCGGACGGCGGGCCACAGATACGCAGTATTTT.

With respect to this clonotype: Just one base apart from a much larger clone, this may be a read error. The genes are TRBV3-1 and TRBJ2-7; D not resolved. Between the trimmed V and J ends, which lost 11 bases and 2 bases, there was a span of 19 bases. The germline CDR1 and CDR2 sequences are LGHDT and YNNKEL (reference sequence). The CDR3 is 14 residues long. The CDR3 sequence is CASRRRDRPYEQYF. CDR3 DNA sequence: TGTGCCTCCAGACGTCGCGATCGACCCTACGAGCAGTACTTC.

In this sample, this clonotype turned up many times. The chain couples TRBV3-1 to TRBJ2-3; no definite D call. The germline V gene encodes CDR1 LGHDT and CDR2 YNNKEL (reference sequence). Trimming removed 6 bases from V and 6 bases from J, with 13 bases in between. The CDR3 spans 13 residues. CDR3 coding DNA: TGTGCCAGCAGTCCTTTATACGCGGATACGCAGTATTTT. As protein: CASSPLYADTQYF.

V gene TRBV11-2 combines with J gene TRBJ2-7, with a tentative D call TRBD2 (5 bases). Per germline, CDR1 SGHAT and CDR2 FQNNGV. Trimming cost V 1 base and J 2 bases, with 9 bases left between them. The CDR3 is 14 residues long. The CDR3 is CASSLAGNAYEQYF. CDR3 DNA: TGTGCCAGCAGCTTAGCGGGGAACGCCTACGAGCAGTACTTC.

This clonotype has at least ten counts. The chain uses TRBV12-3 or TRBV12-4 and TRBJ1-1; no clear D. Trimming left V 6 bases short and J 6 bases short, with 11 bases between. The CDR3 length is 12 residues. The CDR3 protein is CASRPTGSEAFF. DNA for the CDR3: TGTGCCAGCAGACCGACCGGGTCTGAAGCTTTCTTT.

In this sample, this clonotype turned up a few times. The chain recombines TRBV6-1 with TRBJ1-2; weak D call: TRBD1 (5 bases). The ends were cut back, 7 bases at V and 6 bases at J, with 12 bases in the middle. Germline CDR1 reads MNHNS; CDR2 reads SASEGT. The CDR3 extends over 12 amino acids. Here the CDR3 reads CASNRDGDGYTF. In DNA form, the CDR3 reads TGTGCCAGCAATCGGGACGGGGATGGCTACACCTTC.

The table lists this clonotype with many counts. The V gene is TRBV3-1, the J gene TRBJ2-1; D possibly corresponds to TRBD2 (5 bases). Germline values: CDR1 LGHDT, CDR2 YNNKEL (reference sequence). The CDR3 contains 15 residues. V was pared by 4 bases and J by 7 bases, with 17 bases between. CDR3 protein: CASSPRSGRENEQFF. DNA of the CDR3: TGTGCCAGCAGCCCCCGGAGTGGGAGAGAAAATGAGCAGTTCTTC.

This clonotype was detected ten times or more. The chain carries TRBV29-1 and TRBJ1-5; D is possibly TRBD1 (5 bases). The CDR3 is made up of 15 amino acids. The V and J ends lost 5 bases and 7 bases respectively, with 21 bases between them. Germline V gene lookup returns CDR1 SQVTM and CDR2 ANQGSEA. CDR3 sequence reads: CSVLRYGGQGQPQHF. The CDR3 DNA follows: TGCAGCGTTCTCCGGTATGGGGGTCAGGGACAGCCCCAGCATTTT.

This clonotype was counted at least ten times. The rearrangement links TRBV2 to TRBJ2-5, with D uncertain. V lost 0 bases, J lost 0 bases, and 20 bases lay in between. In germline, CDR1 is SNHLY, CDR2 FYNNEI. The CDR3 extends over 19 amino acids. The chain's CDR3 is CASSEAKYSELFHQETQYF. The CDR3 nucleotides read TGTGCCAGCAGTGAAGCAAAGTACAGCGAATTATTTCACCAAGAGACCCAGTACTTC.

This clonotype was seen ten or more times. The V and J genes are TRBV18 and TRBJ1-2; a possible D gene is TRBD1 (6 bases). CDR1 is KGHSH and CDR2 is LQKENI in the germline V gene. This CDR3 contains 14 residues. V lost 6 bases, J lost 2 bases, and 13 bases lay in between. This chain's CDR3 is CASSLIGGNYGYTF. The CDR3 coding sequence is TGTGCCAGCTCGCTCATAGGGGGAAACTATGGCTACACCTTC.

This clonotype was detected many times. The rearrangement links TRBV7-2 to TRBJ2-5, with 14 bases that match TRBD2. V was clipped by 2 bases and J by 5 bases; unmatched bases: 10. Looked up from germline, CDR1 is SGHTA and CDR2 is FQGNSA. The CDR3 has 18 residues. DNA for the CDR3: TGTGCCAGCAGCTTATCAAGACTAGCGGGAGGGCCAGGGGAGACCCAGTACTTC. It is translated as CASSLSRLAGGPGETQYF.

A word on this clonotype: A much larger clone lies one base from this, so it may be a read error. J is TRBJ2-7 and V is TRBV7-9; 10 nucleotides match TRBD2. The CDR3 is made up of 16 amino acids. CDR1 SEHNR and CDR2 FQNEAQ come from the germline V gene (reference sequence). The CDR3 loop reads CASNLEATGLADEQYF. The DNA for the CDR3 is TGTGCCAGCAACTTAGAAGCCACCGGACTAGCGGACGAGCAGTACTTC. Combining the CDR3 with reference TRBV7-9 and TRBJ2-7 gives the whole variable domain DTGVSQNPRHKITKRGQNVTFRCDPISEHNRLYWYRQTLGQGPEFLTYFQNEAQLEKSRLLSDRFSAERPKGSFSTLEIQRTEQGDSAMYLCASNLEATGLADEQYFGPGTRLTVT.

This clonotype appeared many times. The rearrangement links TRBV3-1 to TRBJ1-2; D remains ambiguous. Trimming pared 1 base from V and 3 bases from J, leaving 6 bases between. CDR1 and CDR2 from the germline V gene are LGHDT and YNNKEL (reference sequence). The CDR3 contains 13 residues. The CDR3 bases are TGTGCCAGCAGCCAAGCGTTTGACTATGGCTACACCTTC. Its translation is CASSQAFDYGYTF.

This clonotype was recorded at least ten times. This sequence joins TRBV12-3 or TRBV12-4 and TRBJ1-1, with TRBD1 matching 7 bases. J gave up 5 bases and V 4 bases, and 4 bases lay outside the gene matches. This CDR3 is 13 amino acids long. CDR3 residues: CASSSRQGTEAFF. CDR3 DNA sequence: TGTGCCAGCAGTTCGAGACAGGGTACTGAAGCTTTCTTT.

This clonotype was picked up many times. J is TRBJ1-5 and V is TRBV6-1; no clear D. V lost 3 bases to trimming and J lost 8 bases, with 17 bases between them. The CDR3 runs 15 residues. Germline V gene sequence: CDR1 MNHNS, CDR2 SASEGT. The CDR3 region has the DNA TGTGCCAGCAGTGACGACCAGGCCCGAGGCAAGCCCCAGCATTTT. Protein: CASSDDQARGKPQHF.

This clonotype was counted ten times or more. The J gene is TRBJ2-3, the V gene TRBV24-1, with D unclear. This CDR3 contains 13 residues. Germline V gene data show CDR1 as KGHDR and CDR2 as SFDVKD. V was pared by 5 bases and J by 2 bases, with 7 bases between. The CDR3 spells CATSGRTTDTQYF. The CDR3 DNA is TGTGCCACCAGTGGCAGGACCACAGATACGCAGTATTTT.

CDR3 protein: CASSPGMSGSDEQYF. CDR3 DNA sequence: TGTGCCAGCTCGCCGGGGATGAGCGGGAGCGACGAGCAGTACTTC. The genes are TRBV18 and TRBJ2-7; 8 bases agree with TRBD2. Germline V gene lookup returns CDR1 KGHSH and CDR2 LQKENI. The length of the CDR3 is 15 residues. V shed 6 bases, J shed 5 bases, and the junction held 12 bases outside the gene matches.

This clonotype was seen ten or more times. V gene TRBV2 combines with J gene TRBJ1-4; 7 bases are a match to TRBD1. Germline CDR1 is SNHLY and CDR2 is FYNNEI. V lost 7 bases, J lost 4 bases, and 9 bases stayed unmatched. This CDR3 is built from 15 residues. In DNA form, the CDR3 reads TGTGCCAGCATAGGACAGGTTTACGGTAATGAAAAACTGTTTTTT. Encoded protein: CASIGQVYGNEKLFF.

This clonotype was observed many times. V is TRBV12-3 or TRBV12-4 and J is TRBJ2-3; D remains ambiguous. Trimming pared 5 bases from V and 5 bases from J, leaving 8 bases between. This CDR3 is built from 12 residues. The CDR3 DNA follows: TGTGCCAGCAGTCCCCGCGGAGATACGCAGTATTTT. Translating gives CASSPRGDTQYF.

Many counts were recorded for this clonotype. This chain links TRBV28 with TRBJ2-7, with D perhaps matching TRBD2 (6 bases). V was pared by 4 bases and J by 2 bases, with 15 bases between. CDR3 size: 15 residues. Germline values: CDR1 MDHEN, CDR2 SYDVKM. Here the CDR3 reads CASSSFTGVAYEQYF. The CDR3 bases are TGTGCCAGCAGTTCGTTTACGGGGGTAGCCTACGAGCAGTACTTC.

There are many counts of this clonotype. The genes are TRBV2 and TRBJ2-2, with a weak D call TRBD2 (6 bases). Germline values: CDR1 SNHLY, CDR2 FYNNEI. Trimming left V 7 bases short and J 0 bases short, with 21 bases between. CDR3 length equals 18 residues. CDR3 in DNA: TGTGCCAGCACTTTCTGGTATGGGGACTCCGCGAACACCGGGGAGCTGTTTTTT. Amino acids: CASTFWYGDSANTGELFF.

V gene TRBV18 combines with J gene TRBJ2-1, with D perhaps TRBD2 (5 bases). The CDR3 totals 16 residues. Germline V gene lookup returns CDR1 KGHSH and CDR2 LQKENI. Between the trimmed V and J ends, which lost 2 bases and 0 bases, there was a span of 11 bases. CDR3 in DNA: TGTGCCAGCTCACCAACTCGGGAAAGCTCCTACAATGAGCAGTTCTTC. Translation gives CASSPTRESSYNEQFF.

This clonotype has more than one count but fewer than ten. This chain connects TRBV7-2 to TRBJ2-7; D may be TRBD1 (5 bases). The CDR3 length is 13 residues. The V and J ends lost 5 bases and 3 bases respectively, with 11 bases between them. CDR1 SGHTA and CDR2 FQGNSA come from the germline V gene. CDR3 protein: CASSPLGDYEQYF. CDR3 sequence (DNA): TGTGCCAGCAGCCCTCTAGGGGACTACGAGCAGTACTTC.

This clonotype has at least ten counts. V usage is TRBV28 and J usage is TRBJ1-1; a weak D match, TRBD1 (6 bases). CDR1 and CDR2 (germline): MDHEN, SYDVKM. The CDR3 extends over 14 amino acids. Trimming took 5 bases from V and 10 from J, leaving 20 bases between them. Here the CDR3 reads CASSPGDTGIGAFF. CDR3 nucleotide sequence: TGTGCCAGCAGTCCTGGGGACACAGGGATAGGAGCTTTCTTT.

The chain employs TRBV18 and TRBJ2-5; D ambiguous. Germline loops: CDR1 KGHSH, CDR2 LQKENI. This CDR3 spans 13 amino acids. Trimming cost V 3 bases and J 1 base, with 6 bases left between them. The CDR3 DNA is TGTGCCAGCTCACCGGGTTTCCAAGAGACCCAGTACTTC. It translates to CASSPGFQETQYF.

This clonotype was observed a handful of times. A read error is possible here, since a much larger clone lies one base away. The chain links TRBV20-1 to TRBJ2-1; D remains ambiguous. The CDR3 is 10 residues long. Looked up from germline, CDR1 is DFQATT and CDR2 is SNEGSKA (reference sequence). Trimming took 5 bases from V and 7 from J, leaving 6 bases between them. The CDR3 sequence: CSAWDNEQFF. The DNA for the CDR3 is TGCAGTGCTTGGGATAATGAGCAGTTCTTC.

The table lists this clonotype with many counts. The chain has TRBV11-3 and TRBJ2-1, with a weak D call TRBD2 (5 bases). V was shortened by 3 bases and J by 6 bases, with 15 bases between the two germline ends. The length of the CDR3 is 15 residues. Germline V gives CDR1 SGHNT, CDR2 YENEEA. CDR3 DNA: TGTGCCAGCAGCTTCGGTACCGGGGTCGGCAATGAGCAGTTCTTC. This codes for CASSFGTGVGNEQFF.

On this clonotype itself: This clone may be a read error of a much larger clone one base away. V and J are TRBV5-4 and TRBJ2-5, with TRBD2 matching over 11 bases. Germline CDR1 SGHNT, CDR2 YYREEE (reference sequence). This CDR3 region has 14 residues. V gave up 9 bases and J gave up 5 bases; unmatched junction bases: 9. The CDR3 nucleotides are TGTGCCAACGCGCTAGCGGGAGGTGGGGAGACCCAGTACTTC. This encodes CANALAGGGETQYF. The full variable domain, completed using reference TRBV5-4 and TRBJ2-5, is ETGVTQSPTHLIKTRGQQVTLRCSSQSGHNTVSWYQQALGQGPQFIFQYYREEENGRGNFPPRFSGLQFPNYSSELNVNALELDDSALYLCANALAGGGETQYFGPGTRLLVL.

This clonotype was detected ten times or more. The chain's CDR3 is CASRRRGGRGGYEQYF. The CDR3 nucleotides read TGTGCCAGCAGGCGTAGGGGCGGGAGAGGAGGCTACGAGCAGTACTTC. This chain connects TRBV7-8 to TRBJ2-7, with TRBD2 matching over 7 bases. Germline V gene data show CDR1 as SGHVS and CDR2 as FQNEAQ. There are 16 residues in the CDR3. The ends lost 6 bases at V and 3 bases at J; junction bases unmatched: 14.

The table lists this clonotype with a few counts. The CDR3 DNA sequence: TGTGCCAGCAGTCCCCGCGGGACTAGCGACAATGAGCAGTTCTTC. It codes for CASSPRGTSDNEQFF. This chain links TRBV6-1 with TRBJ2-1; TRBD2 matches at 10 bases. This CDR3 spans 15 amino acids. The V segment lost 5 bases and the J segment 5 bases; nucleotides outside the gene matches: 6. Germline assignment: CDR1 MNHNS and CDR2 SASEGT.

In this sample, this clonotype turned up many times. The V and J genes are TRBV2 and TRBJ2-3; tentative D call: TRBD1 (5 bases). The CDR3 consists of 20 residues. Germline V lookup: CDR1 SNHLY, CDR2 FYNNEI. V lost 2 bases to trimming and J lost 1 base, with 25 bases between them. The CDR3 nucleotides are TGTGCCAGCAGTGAACCCCAAGGGGCTACTGCTCATTGGCGCACAGATACGCAGTATTTT. Translation: CASSEPQGATAHWRTDTQYF.

CDR3 amino acids: CASSPTGGYEQFF. The CDR3 DNA is TGTGCCAGCAGTCCTACAGGGGGGTATGAGCAGTTCTTC. The V gene is TRBV6-2 or TRBV6-3, the J gene TRBJ2-1; TRBD1 agrees at 8 bases. Germline assignment: CDR1 MNHEY and CDR2 SVGEGT. The V gene end was trimmed by 5 bases and the J gene end by 8 bases; junction bases not matched to a gene: 5. CDR3 size: 13 residues.